A selection of T cell receptor beta chains follows, all from one sample in a study of blood T cell repertoires in COVID-19. Sequenced by immunoSEQ multiplex PCR; TCRdb stores in-frame clones only, minus some. The repertoire consists of about 270,000 clones, with 88% occurring once and the leading ten covering about 4%. Sequenced sample: peripheral blood. These receptors were obtained from a man in his 60s who had recovered from COVID-19. The CDR3 runs from the conserved cysteine through the conserved F or W. Each record gives: D gene, J gene, V gene, clone size, CDR3 DNA, CDR3 protein. D genes are given only for firm matches. Clone size is stated in some rows and not others, as once, few, many or a class when expanded.

>TRBD2|TRBJ2-7|TRBV27|.
TGTGCCAGCAGGATTAGCGGGGGGGACTCCTACGAGCAGTACTTC
CASRISGGDSYEQYF
>.|TRBJ2-3|TRBV4-2|.
TGTGCCAGCAGCCAAGATTCGACGGGACATCTCACAGATACGCAGTATTTT
CASSQDSTGHLTDTQYF
>.|TRBJ1-2|TRBV5-5|.
TGTGCCAGCAGCGCTACAGGAGGCTACACCTTC
CASSATGGYTF
>TRBD1|TRBJ2-4|TRBV5-8|.
TGTGCCAGCAGCTCAGCGGACAGGGCCCCCAAAAACATTCAGTACTTC
CASSSADRAPKNIQYF
>.|TRBJ1-6|TRBV7-3|.
TGTGCCAGCAGCGTCATAGCTGATTCACCCCTCCACTTT
CASSVIADSPLHF
>TRBD1|TRBJ2-7|TRBV18|.
TGTGCCAGCTCACCTAGGACAGGGGTTGTCTACGAGCAGTACTTC
CASSPRTGVVYEQYF
>TRBD1|TRBJ1-6|TRBV19|.
TGTGCCAGTAGTTCAAGCTGGGACAGGGGGGAAACCCTCCACTTT
CASSSSWDRGETLHF
>.|TRBJ2-6|TRBV30|.
TGTGCCTGGAGGGGGTACAGGGCTGAGACTGGGGCCAACGTCCTGACTTTC
CAWRGYRAETGANVLTF
>TRBD2|TRBJ2-3|TRBV6-1|.
TGTGCCAGCAGTGAAGCGATAGCGGGGGGAAGTACGCAGTATTTT
CASSEAIAGGSTQYF
>.|TRBJ2-5|TRBV18|.
TGTGCCAGCTCACCGCTGGACAGTGGGTCACAAGAGACCCAGTACTTC
CASSPLDSGSQETQYF
>.|TRBJ2-7|TRBV6-2/TRBV6-3|.
TGTGCCAGCAGTTACCCAGGGGTGAATGACGACGAGCAGTACTTC
CASSYPGVNDDEQYF
>.|TRBJ1-1|TRBV11-2|.
TGTGCCAGCAGCTTAACGAGGGAAGCTTTCTTT
CASSLTREAFF
>.|TRBJ1-4|TRBV4-1|.
TGCGCCAGCAGCCCTTCTTCGGGAAAACTGTTTTTT
CASSPSSGKLFF
>.|TRBJ1-5|TRBV6-5|few
TGTGCCAGCAGGGGGGCCAGCAATCAGCCCCAGCATTTT
CASRGASNQPQHF
>.|TRBJ1-4|TRBV5-1|.
TGCGCCAGCAGCTTGTGGGGGGATAATGAAAAACTGTTTTTT
CASSLWGDNEKLFF
>.|TRBJ2-5|TRBV6-6|.
TGTGCCAGCAGTTACGGTCAGCAAGAGACCCAGTACTTC
CASSYGQQETQYF
>.|TRBJ2-7|TRBV16|.
TGTGCCAGCAGCCAATCTTGGCAGGGTGAGCACGAGCAGTACTTC
CASSQSWQGEHEQYF